This T cell receptor beta chain was captured in a study of blood T cell repertoires in COVID-19. About the study: The origin of the acute and convalescent COVID-19 samples was the United States, Italy and Spain. The cDNA or gDNA used as material had been derived from T cells, B-cell-depleted T cells, or PBMCs.

Sequencing was performed with immunoSEQ multiplex PCR; in TCRdb, only in-frame clones are kept and a portion is missing. Among around 280,000 clones listed, around four fifths were seen once. CDR3 size: 16 residues. Losses at the gene ends were 4 bases for V and 7 bases for J; bases not matched to a gene: 9. Germline V lookup: CDR1 SGHRS, CDR2 YFSETQ. This receptor was taken from a woman aged 45-65 years with active or convalescent COVID-19. Input material: peripheral blood. This chain connects TRBV5-1 to TRBJ2-2; TRBD2 matches at 11 bases. In nucleotides, the CDR3 is TGCGCCAGCAGCGCGGGACTAGCGGTGATGGGCGGGGAGCTGTTTTTT. Amino acid sequence: CASSAGLAVMGGELFF.